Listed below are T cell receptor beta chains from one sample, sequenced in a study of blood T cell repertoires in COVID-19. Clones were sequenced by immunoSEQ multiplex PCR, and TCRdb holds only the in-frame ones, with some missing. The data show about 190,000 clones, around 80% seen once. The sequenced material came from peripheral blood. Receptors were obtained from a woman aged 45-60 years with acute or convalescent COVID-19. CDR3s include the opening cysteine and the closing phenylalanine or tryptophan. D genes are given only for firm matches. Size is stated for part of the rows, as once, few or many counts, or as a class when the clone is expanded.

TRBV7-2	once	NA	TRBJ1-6	CASRRGGRGISPLHF	TGTGCCAGCAGGAGGGGGGGCAGGGGCATTTCACCCCTCCACTTT
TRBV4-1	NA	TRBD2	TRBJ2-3	CASSQRTGTSGLGTQYF	TGCGCCAGCAGCCAACGGACCGGGACTAGCGGTCTCGGCACGCAGTATTTT
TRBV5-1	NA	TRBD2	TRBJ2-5	CASSSSGRAEETQYF	TGCGCCAGCAGCTCTAGCGGGAGGGCCGAAGAGACCCAGTACTTC
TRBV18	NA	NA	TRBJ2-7	CASSPRTTYEQYF	TGTGCCAGCTCACCAAGGACTACCTACGAGCAGTACTTC
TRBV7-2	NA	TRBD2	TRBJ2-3	CASSSRPRGVVDTQYF	TGTGCCAGCAGCTCCCGGCCGCGGGGGGTGGTAGATACGCAGTATTTT
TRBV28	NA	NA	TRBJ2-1	CASSPTGSSYNEQFF	TGTGCCAGCAGTCCGACTGGAAGCTCCTACAATGAGCAGTTCTTC
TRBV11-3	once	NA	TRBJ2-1	CASSPGGARYNEQFF	TGTGCCAGCAGCCCTGGAGGGGCTCGCTACAATGAGCAGTTCTTC
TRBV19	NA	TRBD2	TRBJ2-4	CASSIGGGGGNIQYF	TGTGCCAGTAGTATAGGCGGGGGAGGAGGAAACATTCAGTACTTC
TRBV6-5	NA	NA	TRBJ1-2	CASSYSTPLANYGYTF	TGTGCCAGCAGTTACTCGACACCGTTAGCTAACTATGGCTACACCTTC
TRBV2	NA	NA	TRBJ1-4	CAIYSHILEKLFF	TGTGCCATATACAGCCACATACTCGAAAAACTGTTTTTT
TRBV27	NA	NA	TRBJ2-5	CASSSSTGLAQYF	TGTGCCAGCAGTTCATCCACAGGGTTGGCCCAGTACTTC
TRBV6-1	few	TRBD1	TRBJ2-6	CASSEATTGFRSGANVLTF	TGTGCCAGCAGTGAAGCTACGACAGGGTTTAGATCCGGGGCCAACGTCCTGACTTTC
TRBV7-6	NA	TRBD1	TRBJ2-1	CASSLVGQGNEQFF	TGTGCCAGCAGCTTAGTGGGACAGGGTAACGAGCAGTTCTTC
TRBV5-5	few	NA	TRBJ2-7	CASSPGDSRIEQYF	TGTGCCAGCAGCCCGGGGGACAGCCGGATCGAGCAGTACTTC
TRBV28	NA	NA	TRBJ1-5	CASVSTSNQPQHF	TGTGCCAGCGTTAGCACCAGCAATCAGCCCCAGCATTTT
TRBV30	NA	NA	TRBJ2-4	CAWRGLAKNIQYF	TGTGCCTGGAGGGGACTAGCCAAAAACATTCAGTACTTC
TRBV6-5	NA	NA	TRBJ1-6	CASSYSNRDNSPLHF	TGTGCCAGCAGTTACTCGAACAGGGATAATTCACCCCTCCACTTT
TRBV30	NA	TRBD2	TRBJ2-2	CAWGGLAGKIGELFF	TGTGCCTGGGGCGGGCTAGCGGGAAAAATCGGGGAGCTGTTTTTT
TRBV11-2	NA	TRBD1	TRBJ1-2	CASSRAGTAVRYGYTF	TGTGCCAGCAGCCGCGCCGGGACAGCGGTTCGTTATGGCTACACCTTC
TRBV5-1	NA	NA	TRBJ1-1	CASSPDGGAEAFF	TGCGCCAGCAGCCCCGATGGAGGCGCTGAAGCTTTCTTT
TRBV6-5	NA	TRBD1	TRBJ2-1	CALEGGAWQFF	TGTGCGCTCGAAGGGGGCGCCTGGCAGTTCTTC
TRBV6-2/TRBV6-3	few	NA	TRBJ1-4	CASSALRTLNEKLFF	TGTGCCAGCAGCGCACTCCGGACTTTAAATGAAAAACTGTTTTTT
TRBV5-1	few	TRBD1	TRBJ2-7	CASSFTGQGASYEQYF	TGCGCCAGCAGCTTCACCGGACAGGGGGCTTCCTACGAGCAGTACTTC
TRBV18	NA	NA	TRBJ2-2	CASSPGEGVFPGELFF	TGTGCCAGCTCACCAGGAGAAGGAGTTTTTCCCGGGGAGCTGTTTTTT
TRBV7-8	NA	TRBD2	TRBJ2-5	CASSDSGRAGETQYF	TGTGCCAGCAGTGATAGCGGGAGGGCCGGAGAGACCCAGTACTTC
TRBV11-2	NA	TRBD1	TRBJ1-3	CASSTYGGGQGTSGNTIYF	TGTGCCAGCAGCACATACGGGGGGGGACAGGGGACATCCGGAAACACCATATATTTT
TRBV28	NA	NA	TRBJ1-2	CASSFPGTGGYGYTF	TGTGCCAGCAGTTTCCCCGGGACCGGGGGCTATGGCTACACCTTC
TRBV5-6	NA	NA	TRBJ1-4	CASSPLGLSGNEKLFF	TGTGCCAGCAGCCCGCTCGGGTTGTCGGGTAATGAAAAACTGTTTTTT
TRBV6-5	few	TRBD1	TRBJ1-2	CASRPGQGANYGYTF	TGTGCCAGCCGGCCGGGACAGGGGGCCAACTATGGCTACACCTTC
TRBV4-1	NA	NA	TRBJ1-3	CASSQWGGLSGNTIYF	TGCGCCAGCAGCCAATGGGGGGGACTCTCTGGAAACACCATATATTTT
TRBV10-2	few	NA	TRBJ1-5	CASSETSRQPQHF	TGCGCCAGCAGTGAGACCTCCAGGCAGCCCCAGCATTTT
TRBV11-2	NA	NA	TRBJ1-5	CASSRGLSSNQPQHF	TGTGCCAGCAGTCGGGGGTTAAGCAGCAATCAGCCCCAGCATTTT
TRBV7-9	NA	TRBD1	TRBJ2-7	CASSVSGTGPEQYF	TGTGCCAGCAGCGTCTCCGGGACAGGGCCCGAGCAGTACTTC
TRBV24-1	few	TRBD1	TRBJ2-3	CATDRGGTDTQYF	TGTGCCACGGACAGGGGAGGCACAGATACGCAGTATTTT
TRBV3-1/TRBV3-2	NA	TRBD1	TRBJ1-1	CASSQDRGTGRAFF	TGTGCCAGCAGCCAAGATCGGGGGACAGGAAGAGCTTTCTTT
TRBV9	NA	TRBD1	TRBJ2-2	CASSPQTGGNTGELFF	TGTGCCAGCAGCCCCCAGACAGGGGGGAACACCGGGGAGCTGTTTTTT
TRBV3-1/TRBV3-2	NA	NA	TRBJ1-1	CASSQGAGTEAFF	TGTGCCAGCAGCCAAGGGGCAGGGACTGAAGCTTTCTTT
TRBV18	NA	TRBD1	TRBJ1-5	CASSSDRLNQPQHF	TGTGCCAGCTCATCGGACAGGCTAAATCAGCCCCAGCATTTT
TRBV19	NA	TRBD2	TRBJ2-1	CASSIREGGYSYNEQFF	TGTGCCAGTAGTATACGTGAGGGAGGGTACTCCTACAATGAGCAGTTCTTC
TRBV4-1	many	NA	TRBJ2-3	CASSPRDFDTQYF	TGCGCCAGCAGCCCTCGGGACTTTGATACGCAGTATTTT
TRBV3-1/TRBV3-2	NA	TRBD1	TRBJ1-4	CASSPTGGKEKLFF	TGTGCCAGCAGCCCGACAGGGGGCAAGGAAAAACTGTTTTTT
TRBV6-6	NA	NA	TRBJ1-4	CASSYLSTNEKLFF	TGTGCCAGCAGTTACCTGTCAACTAATGAAAAACTGTTTTTT